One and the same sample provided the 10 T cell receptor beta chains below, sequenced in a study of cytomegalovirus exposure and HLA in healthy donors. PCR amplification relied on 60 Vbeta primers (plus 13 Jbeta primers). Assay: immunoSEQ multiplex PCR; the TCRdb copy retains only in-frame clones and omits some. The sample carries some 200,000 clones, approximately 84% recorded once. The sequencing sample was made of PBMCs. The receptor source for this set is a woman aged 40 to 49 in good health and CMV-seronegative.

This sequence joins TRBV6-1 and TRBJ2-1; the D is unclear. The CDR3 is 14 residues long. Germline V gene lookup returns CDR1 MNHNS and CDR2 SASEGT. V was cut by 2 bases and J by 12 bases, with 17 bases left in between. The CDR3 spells CASSELSQFVVQFF. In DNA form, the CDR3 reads TGTGCCAGCAGTGAATTGTCACAGTTCGTGGTGCAGTTCTTC.

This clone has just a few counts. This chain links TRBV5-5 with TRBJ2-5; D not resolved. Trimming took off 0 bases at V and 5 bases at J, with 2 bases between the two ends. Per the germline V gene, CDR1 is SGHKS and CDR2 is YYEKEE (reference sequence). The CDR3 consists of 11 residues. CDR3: CASSLAETQYF. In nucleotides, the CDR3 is TGTGCCAGCAGCTTGGCGGAGACCCAGTACTTC.

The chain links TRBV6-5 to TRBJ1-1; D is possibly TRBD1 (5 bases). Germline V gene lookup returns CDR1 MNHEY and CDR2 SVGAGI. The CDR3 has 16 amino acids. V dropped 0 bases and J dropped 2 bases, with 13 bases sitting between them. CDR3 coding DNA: TGTGCCAGCAGTTACTCGGGGGGAAGTATAAACACTGAAGCTTTCTTT. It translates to CASSYSGGSINTEAFF.

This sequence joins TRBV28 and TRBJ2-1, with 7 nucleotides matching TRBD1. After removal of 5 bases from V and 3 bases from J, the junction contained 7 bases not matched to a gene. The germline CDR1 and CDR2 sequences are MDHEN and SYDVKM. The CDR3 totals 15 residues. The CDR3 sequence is CASSPRTGHYNEQFF. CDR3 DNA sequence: TGTGCCAGCAGTCCAAGGACAGGCCACTACAATGAGCAGTTCTTC.

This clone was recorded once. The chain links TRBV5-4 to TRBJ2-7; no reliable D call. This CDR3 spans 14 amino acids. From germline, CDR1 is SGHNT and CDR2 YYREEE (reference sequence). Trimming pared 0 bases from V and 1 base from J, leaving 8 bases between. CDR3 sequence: CASSLGGRSYEQYF. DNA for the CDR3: TGTGCCAGCAGCTTGGGTGGCAGATCCTACGAGCAGTACTTC.

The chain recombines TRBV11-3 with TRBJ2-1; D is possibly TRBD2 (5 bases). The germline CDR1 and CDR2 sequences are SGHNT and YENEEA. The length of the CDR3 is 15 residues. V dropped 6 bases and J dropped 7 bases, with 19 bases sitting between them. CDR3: CASSRGRTPLNEQFF. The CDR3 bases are TGTGCCAGCAGTCGGGGTCGGACCCCATTGAATGAGCAGTTCTTC.

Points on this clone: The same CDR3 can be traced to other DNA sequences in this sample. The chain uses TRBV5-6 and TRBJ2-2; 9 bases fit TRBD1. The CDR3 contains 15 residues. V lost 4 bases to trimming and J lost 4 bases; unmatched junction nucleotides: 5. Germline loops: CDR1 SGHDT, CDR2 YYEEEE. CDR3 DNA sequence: TGTGCCAGCAGCCGACAGGGGGGGGTCACCGGGGAGCTGTTTTTT. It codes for CASSRQGGVTGELFF.

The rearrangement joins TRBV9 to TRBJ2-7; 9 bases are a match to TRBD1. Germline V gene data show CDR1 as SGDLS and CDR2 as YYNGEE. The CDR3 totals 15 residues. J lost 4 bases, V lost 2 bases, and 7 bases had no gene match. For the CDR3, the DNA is TGTGCCAGCAGCGTTACCGGGACAGGGTCTTACGAGCAGTACTTC. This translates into CASSVTGTGSYEQYF.

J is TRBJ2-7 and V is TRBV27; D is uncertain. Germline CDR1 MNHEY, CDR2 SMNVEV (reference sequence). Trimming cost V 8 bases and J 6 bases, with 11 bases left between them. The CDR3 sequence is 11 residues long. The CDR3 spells CASGTAAEQYF. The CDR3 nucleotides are TGTGCCAGCGGCACTGCGGCCGAGCAGTACTTC.

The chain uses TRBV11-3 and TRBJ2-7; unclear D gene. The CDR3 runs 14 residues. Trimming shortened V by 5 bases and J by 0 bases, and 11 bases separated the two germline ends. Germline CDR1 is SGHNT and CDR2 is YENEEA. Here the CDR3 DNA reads TGTGCCAGCAGCCGGCAGGCGAGCTCCTACGAGCAGTACTTC. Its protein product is CASSRQASSYEQYF.